Below are 26 T cell receptor beta chains sequenced from a single sample in a study of regulatory T cells in long-lasting Graves disease (dated by TCRdb to the early 2020s). What the time point label conveys for this sample: newly diagnosed GD, antithyroid drugs for less than 3 months. For both TCR sequencing and RNA sequencing, RNA was extracted from PBMCs using TRIzol. Libraries were constructed by multiplex PCR. Data came from an Illumina HiSeq 4000. CDR3 regions were amplified by Arm-PCR with iRepertoire HTBI primers to construct TCR beta libraries. In-frame beta chains were kept once TCRdb had trimmed the public reads at Q25 with fastp and called clones with MiXCR. All rows with the same CDR3 protein become a single entry with the most common DNA and genes. The sample profile shows approximately 230,000 distinct CDR3 sequences; around 17% of them were found once. Approximately 20% of the sample belongs to the ten largest clones.

The sample was peripheral blood mononuclear cells (PBMCs), taken at new diagnosis, from a patient treated with antithyroid drugs. Receptors originate from a female donor with Graves disease.

At least ten counts were recorded for this clonotype. The rearrangement links TRBV20-1 to TRBJ2-1; the D gene is possibly TRBD2 (5 bases). Per germline, CDR1 DFQATT and CDR2 SNEGSKA (reference sequence). The length of the CDR3 is 16 residues. Trimming took off 4 bases at V and 0 bases at J, with 16 bases between the two ends. The DNA of the CDR3 is TGCAGTGCTAAAAATAGCGTCCCGAGCTCCTACAATGAGCAGTTCTTC. Amino acids: CSAKNSVPSSYNEQFF.

The rearrangement links TRBV5-1 to TRBJ1-1; D remains unclear. In germline, CDR1 is SGHRS, CDR2 YFSETQ. V lost 0 bases to trimming and J lost 3 bases, with 12 bases between them. This CDR3 contains 15 residues. In nucleotides, the CDR3 is TGCGCCAGCAGCTTGGTAGGTAACCCGGACACTGAAGCTTTCTTT. It is translated as CASSLVGNPDTEAFF.

Concerning this clonotype itself: A much larger clone is a single base away; this may be a read error. V usage is TRBV12-3 or TRBV12-4 and J usage is TRBJ1-1, with D maybe TRBD1 (6 bases). Trimming removed 5 bases from V and 3 bases from J, with 10 bases in between. The CDR3 covers 13 residues. DNA of the CDR3: TGTGCCAGCAGTCAACAGGGAGACACTGAAGCTTTCTTT. Translation: CASSQQGDTEAFF.

There are many counts of this clonotype. The gene calls are TRBV19 and TRBJ1-2; 8 bases are shared with TRBD1. The junction had 13 bases not matched to a gene; V was cut back by 3 bases and J by 7 bases. This CDR3 is 16 amino acids long. Per germline, CDR1 LNHDA and CDR2 SQIVND (reference sequence). The CDR3 DNA sequence: TGTGCCAGTAGTATGGGGCCGGGACAGGTGGGCGGTGGCTACACCTTC. Protein sequence: CASSMGPGQVGGGYTF.

At least ten counts were recorded for this clonotype. This sequence joins TRBV14 and TRBJ1-1; TRBD1 matches at 7 bases. The CDR3 spans 13 residues. V shed 4 bases, J shed 11 bases, and the junction held 10 bases outside the gene matches. CDR1 is SGHDN and CDR2 is FVKESK in the germline V gene. The CDR3 coding sequence is TGTGCCAGCAGCCCAGACAGGGTTGGGTCGGCTTTCTTT. Protein product: CASSPDRVGSAFF. The entire variable domain, with the rest obtained from reference TRBV14 and TRBJ1-1, is as follows: EAGVTQFPSHSVIEKGQTVTLRCDPISGHDNLYWYRRVMGKEIKFLLHFVKESKQDESGMPNNRFLAERTGGTYSTLKVQPAELEDSGVYFCASSPDRVGSAFFGQGTRLTVV.

Note on this clonotype: Compared with germline, one end of the junction differs, possibly owing to a read error. CDR3 bases: TGTGCCAGCTCACCACAGGGAGACCAGCCCCGGCATTTT. Translated, it gives CASSPQGDQPRHF. The chain uses TRBV18 and TRBJ1-5; D gene uncertain. The CDR3 runs to 13 residues. The germline CDR1 and CDR2 sequences are KGHSH and LQKENI.

This clonotype was detected ten times or more. This sequence joins TRBV2 and TRBJ2-1; a weak D match, TRBD2 (6 bases). Germline V gene sequence: CDR1 SNHLY, CDR2 FYNNEI. The length of the CDR3 is 16 residues. The V gene lost 7 bases and the J gene lost 6 bases, with 22 bases spanning the gap. The CDR3 coding sequence is TGTGCCAGCAATTTGGCCCCGGGACTGAGAATCAATGAGCAGTTCTTC. Translation: CASNLAPGLRINEQFF.

This clonotype was found many times. The rearrangement joins TRBV9 to TRBJ1-1; the D is unclear. CDR1 SGDLS and CDR2 YYNGEE come from the germline V gene. CDR3 length: 12 amino acids. V was shortened by 3 bases and J by 9 bases, with 12 bases between the two germline ends. CDR3 residues: CASSALEGKAFF. For the CDR3, the DNA is TGTGCCAGCAGCGCCCTCGAGGGTAAAGCTTTCTTT.

This clonotype was detected many times. This sequence joins TRBV18 and TRBJ2-7; TRBD1 matches at 9 bases. The trim removed 4 bases at V and 6 bases at J, leaving 7 bases unmatched. The CDR3 has 14 amino acids. CDR1 is KGHSH and CDR2 is LQKENI in the germline V gene. The CDR3 loop reads CASSQGQGAFEQYF. CDR3 sequence (DNA): TGTGCCAGCTCACAGGGACAGGGTGCCTTCGAGCAGTACTTC.

This clonotype was recorded at least ten times. The chain uses TRBV24-1 and TRBJ2-5, with 11 bases that match TRBD2. The CDR3 totals 18 residues. V gave up 3 bases and J gave up 5 bases; unmatched junction bases: 13. Germline values: CDR1 KGHDR, CDR2 SFDVKD. The CDR3: CATSDPLTSGVSGETQYF. In nucleotides, the CDR3 is TGTGCCACCAGTGATCCCCTGACTAGCGGGGTATCGGGGGAGACCCAGTACTTC.

Many counts were recorded for this clonotype. The chain couples TRBV3-1 to TRBJ1-1; D gene unclear. Germline lookup yields CDR1 LGHDT and CDR2 YNNKEL (reference sequence). Trimming took off 1 base at V and 6 bases at J, with 6 bases between the two ends. The CDR3 spans 12 residues. CDR3 bases: TGTGCCAGCAGCCAAGGACTCGCTGAAGCTTTCTTT. It is translated as CASSQGLAEAFF.

This clonotype was found many times. This sequence joins TRBV18 and TRBJ1-2; 10 bases align to TRBD1. This CDR3 contains 15 residues. The trim removed 3 bases at V and 5 bases at J, leaving 6 bases unmatched. Germline loops: CDR1 KGHSH, CDR2 LQKENI. CDR3 region: CASSPRQGATYGYTF. CDR3 coding DNA: TGTGCCAGCTCACCTCGACAGGGGGCAACATATGGCTACACCTTC.

The table lists this clonotype with many counts. The rearrangement uses TRBV24-1 and TRBJ2-3, with D perhaps TRBD1 (7 bases). The ends were cut back, 9 bases at V and 5 bases at J, with 17 bases in the middle. From germline, CDR1 is KGHDR and CDR2 SFDVKD. The CDR3 consists of 14 residues. CDR3 region: CATPFGRDRDTQYF. In nucleotides, the CDR3 is TGTGCCACCCCTTTTGGGCGGGACAGAGATACGCAGTATTTT.

The genes are TRBV30 and TRBJ2-4; weak D call: TRBD2 (5 bases). V lost 2 bases to trimming and J lost 8 bases, with 13 bases between them. The CDR3 has 13 residues. Germline V gene lookup returns CDR1 GTSNPN and CDR2 SVGIG (reference sequence). CDR3 amino acids: CAWSTGDRDIQYF. The CDR3 DNA reads TGTGCCTGGAGTACCGGGGATCGGGACATTCAGTACTTC.

Ten or more counts support this clonotype. The chain uses TRBV13 and TRBJ2-3; tentatively, D is TRBD2 (6 bases). The germline V gene has CDR1 PRHDT and CDR2 FYEKMQ (reference sequence). The CDR3 runs to 16 residues. Trimming shortened V by 5 bases and J by 1 base, and 16 bases separated the two germline ends. The CDR3 loop is CASSLSPGTGTDTQYF. The CDR3 bases are TGTGCCAGCAGCCTCTCCCCCGGGACTGGCACAGATACGCAGTATTTT.

Many counts were recorded for this clonotype. V usage is TRBV28 and J usage is TRBJ2-2, with TRBD1 as a possible D gene (5 bases). CDR1 is MDHEN and CDR2 is SYDVKM in the germline V gene. This CDR3 contains 13 residues. V lost 5 bases and J lost 1, with 5 bases in between. CDR3 nucleotide sequence: TGTGCCAGCAGTGGACAGAACACCGGGGAGCTGTTTTTT. Translated: CASSGQNTGELFF.

The chain recombines TRBV18 with TRBJ2-3; TRBD1 matches at 11 bases. CDR3 size: 15 residues. Losses at the gene ends were 3 bases for V and 6 bases for J; bases not matched to a gene: 5. Germline CDR1 reads KGHSH; CDR2 reads LQKENI. The CDR3 region has the DNA TGTGCCAGCTCACCCAGGACAGGGGGCTCTGATACGCAGTATTTT. Amino acids: CASSPRTGGSDTQYF.

On this clonotype: A far more abundant clone sits one base away, making this likely a read error. Here the CDR3 omits its conserved ending phenylalanine or tryptophan, so a read error is the likely source. The chain employs TRBV6-2 or TRBV6-3 and TRBJ1-1, with TRBD1 matching 7 bases. Germline V lookup: CDR1 MNHEY, CDR2 SVGEGT. Trimming cost V 5 bases and J 3 bases; bases outside gene matches: 12. The CDR3 consists of 16 residues. The CDR3 nucleotides are TGTGCCAGCAGTACCGGGGGGCAGGGGGAAGACACTGAAGCTTTCTCT. Amino acids: CASSTGGQGEDTEAFS.

Many counts were recorded for this clonotype. The chain uses TRBV6-2 or TRBV6-3 and TRBJ2-5, with D perhaps TRBD1 (6 bases). V was trimmed by 0 bases and J by 4 bases, leaving 9 bases between them. Per the germline V gene, CDR1 is MNHEY and CDR2 is SVGEGT. This CDR3 is built from 14 residues. This CDR3 reads CASSYSGQIETQYF. The CDR3 DNA reads TGTGCCAGCAGTTACTCCGGACAGATAGAGACCCAGTACTTC.

Turning to this clonotype: The likely explanation is a read error, given a far larger clone one base away. The chain employs TRBV11-2 and TRBJ1-2; possibly TRBD1 for D (5 bases). Between the trimmed V and J ends, which lost 4 bases and 5 bases, there was a span of 20 bases. The CDR3 consists of 16 residues. From germline, CDR1 is SGHAT and CDR2 FQNNGV. As DNA, the CDR3 is TGTGCCAGCAGCTACCCCCAGGGATCGCAAAATTATGGCTACACCTTC. It specifies CASSYPQGSQNYGYTF.

The DNA for the CDR3 is TGTGCCAGCAGTACGACAGGGGCTGGAAACACCATATATTTT. This encodes CASSTTGAGNTIYF. This rearrangement joins TRBV6-1 to TRBJ1-3, with TRBD1 matching over 8 bases. Germline CDR1 and CDR2: MNHNS and SASEGT. V lost 5 bases and J lost 2; bases outside the gene matches: 2. The CDR3 is made up of 14 amino acids.

Many counts were recorded for this clonotype. The chain has TRBV2 and TRBJ1-5, with 7 bases lining up with TRBD1. Germline CDR1 is SNHLY and CDR2 is FYNNEI. Germline trimming cut 1 base from V and 11 bases from J; bases unmatched to any gene: 11. This CDR3 comprises 15 residues. The CDR3, as DNA: TGTGCCAGCAGTGAAGTGCGTCAGGGGGAGAAGGCCCAGCATTTT. Residues: CASSEVRQGEKAQHF.

This chain links TRBV5-4 with TRBJ2-1; a possible D gene is TRBD2 (6 bases). The germline V and J ends were trimmed by 2 bases and 9 bases, with 9 bases remaining between them. In germline, CDR1 is SGHNT, CDR2 YYREEE (reference sequence). CDR3 size: 12 residues. DNA of the CDR3: TGTGCCAGCAGCTTTCGGGAGCGTGAGCAGTTCTTC. Amino acid sequence: CASSFREREQFF. The variable domain in full, with the rest retrieved from reference TRBV5-4 and TRBJ2-1, is ETGVTQSPTHLIKTRGQQVTLRCSSQSGHNTVSWYQQALGQGPQFIFQYYREEENGRGNFPPRFSGLQFPNYSSELNVNALELDDSALYLCASSFREREQFFGPGTRLTVL.

With regard to this clonotype: This may come from a read error, since a much larger clone is one base off. The V call is TRBV6-2 or TRBV6-3, the J call TRBJ1-5; possible D gene TRBD1, 6 bases. In germline, CDR1 is MNHEY, CDR2 SVGEGT. This CDR3 contains 12 residues. The CDR3 spells CASRQSGQPRHF. The DNA for the CDR3 is TGTGCCAGCAGACAAAGCGGACAGCCCCGGCATTTT.

This clonotype was counted at least ten times. The chain is built from TRBV20-1 and TRBJ2-7, with TRBD1 identical over 11 bases. V gave up 6 bases and J gave up 5 bases; unmatched junction bases: 9. The germline gives CDR1 DFQATT, CDR2 SNEGSKA (reference sequence). CDR3 length: 14 residues. CDR3 sequence: CSALSGQGAHEQYF. The CDR3 DNA follows: TGCAGTGCCCTCTCAGGACAGGGGGCCCACGAGCAGTACTTC.

This clonotype was picked up many times. This chain joins TRBV10-3 and TRBJ2-1; maybe TRBD1 (6 bases). Trimming took off 6 bases at V and 0 bases at J, with 12 bases between the two ends. Germline V gene data show CDR1 as ENHRY and CDR2 as SYGVKD. CDR3 length: 15 amino acids. CDR3 DNA sequence: TGTGCCATCAGCTGGGACACCAGCTCCTACAATGAGCAGTTCTTC. Its protein is CAISWDTSSYNEQFF.